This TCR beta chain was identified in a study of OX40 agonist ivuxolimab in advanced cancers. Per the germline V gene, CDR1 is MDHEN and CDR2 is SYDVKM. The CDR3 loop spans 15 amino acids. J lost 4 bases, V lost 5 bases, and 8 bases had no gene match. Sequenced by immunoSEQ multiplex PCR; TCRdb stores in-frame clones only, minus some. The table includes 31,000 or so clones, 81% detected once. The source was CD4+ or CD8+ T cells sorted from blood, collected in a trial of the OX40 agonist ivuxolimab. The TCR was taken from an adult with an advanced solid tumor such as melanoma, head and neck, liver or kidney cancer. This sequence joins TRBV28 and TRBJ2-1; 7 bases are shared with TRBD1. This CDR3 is CASSKGGLTYNEQFF. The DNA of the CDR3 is TGTGCCAGCAGTAAAGGGGGCCTTACATACAATGAGCAGTTCTTC.